The rows below give T cell receptor beta chains drawn from one sample of a study of T cell responses to AZD1222 COVID-19 vaccine. The table came from immunoSEQ multiplex PCR; TCRdb's copy has only in-frame clones and leaves some out. This table has roughly 120,000 clones, around 87% appearing once. The sample in question was peripheral blood, obtained 28 days after the second AZD1222 dose. The receptors were gathered from an adult who received the AZD1222 COVID-19 vaccine. CDR3s include the opening cysteine and the closing phenylalanine or tryptophan. Fields, in order: CDR3 protein, CDR3 DNA, D gene, clone size, J gene, V gene. D genes are given only for firm matches. Some rows have no size entry. The others give once, few or many, or a class for an expanded clone.

CDR3 protein: CASSVGNRNSPLHF
CDR3 DNA: TGTGCCAGCAGCGTGGGGAATCGTAATTCACCCCTCCACTTT
D gene: -
clone size: -
J gene: TRBJ1-6
V gene: TRBV5-8

CDR3 protein: CSVERGMSTEAFF
CDR3 DNA: TGCAGCGTCGAGAGAGGTATGAGCACTGAAGCTTTCTTT
D gene: -
clone size: -
J gene: TRBJ1-1
V gene: TRBV29-1

CDR3 protein: CASSLGGARNEQFF
CDR3 DNA: TGTGCCAGCAGTTTAGGGGGGGCGCGAAATGAGCAGTTCTTC
D gene: -
clone size: -
J gene: TRBJ2-1
V gene: TRBV27

CDR3 protein: CASSHLGPAPEQYF
CDR3 DNA: TGTGCCAGCAGCCACCTGGGACCAGCGCCGGAGCAGTACTTC
D gene: -
clone size: -
J gene: TRBJ2-7
V gene: TRBV7-2

CDR3 protein: CASSFLRGRGIDSPLHF
CDR3 DNA: TGTGCCAGCAGTTTCCTAAGGGGTAGAGGGATTGATTCACCCCTCCACTTT
D gene: -
clone size: -
J gene: TRBJ1-6
V gene: TRBV27

CDR3 protein: CASSLGSGGFYNEQFF
CDR3 DNA: TGCGCCAGCAGCCTAGGTAGTGGCGGGTTCTACAATGAGCAGTTCTTC
D gene: -
clone size: -
J gene: TRBJ2-1
V gene: TRBV4-3

CDR3 protein: CASSPSGAQGLRETQYF
CDR3 DNA: TGTGCCAGCAGCCCTTCTGGGGCACAGGGGTTGAGAGAGACCCAGTACTTC
D gene: TRBD1
clone size: -
J gene: TRBJ2-5
V gene: TRBV5-4

CDR3 protein: CASQTRPPETQYF
CDR3 DNA: TGTGCCTCCCAAACAAGGCCGCCGGAGACCCAGTACTTC
D gene: -
clone size: -
J gene: TRBJ2-5
V gene: TRBV12-3/TRBV12-4

CDR3 protein: CASSFNTGELFF
CDR3 DNA: TGTGCCAGCAGCTTCAACACCGGGGAGCTGTTTTTT
D gene: -
clone size: -
J gene: TRBJ2-2
V gene: TRBV5-6

CDR3 protein: CATSTGSGRSTDTQYF
CDR3 DNA: TGTGCCACCAGCACCGGTAGCGGGAGGAGCACAGATACGCAGTATTTT
D gene: TRBD2
clone size: -
J gene: TRBJ2-3
V gene: TRBV15

CDR3 protein: CASSQDRQYTDTQYF
CDR3 DNA: TGCGCCAGCAGCCAAGATAGGCAGTACACAGATACGCAGTATTTT
D gene: -
clone size: once
J gene: TRBJ2-3
V gene: TRBV4-3

CDR3 protein: CASSYSAGGNTEAFF
CDR3 DNA: TGTGCCAGCAGTTACTCGGCAGGGGGGAACACTGAAGCTTTCTTT
D gene: TRBD1
clone size: -
J gene: TRBJ1-1
V gene: TRBV6-6

CDR3 protein: CASSVGPDNSPLHF
CDR3 DNA: TGTGCCAGCAGCGTCGGGCCGGATAATTCACCCCTCCACTTT
D gene: -
clone size: -
J gene: TRBJ1-6
V gene: TRBV9

CDR3 protein: CASSSDPLGRGGIFYEQYF
CDR3 DNA: TGCGCCAGCAGCTCCGACCCCCTAGGAAGGGGCGGTATATTCTACGAGCAGTACTTC
D gene: -
clone size: -
J gene: TRBJ2-7
V gene: TRBV5-1

CDR3 protein: CASSVLAGALYNEQFF
CDR3 DNA: TGTGCCAGCAGCGTATTGGCGGGAGCTCTCTACAATGAGCAGTTCTTC
D gene: TRBD2
clone size: -
J gene: TRBJ2-1
V gene: TRBV9

CDR3 protein: CASSQDGTSHGMAQYF
CDR3 DNA: TGCGCCAGCAGCCAAGACGGAACTAGTCACGGAATGGCGCAGTATTTT
D gene: -
clone size: -
J gene: TRBJ2-3
V gene: TRBV4-3

CDR3 protein: CASSSTGLNEKLFF
CDR3 DNA: TGTGCCAGCAGCTCGACAGGACTTAATGAAAAACTGTTTTTT
D gene: -
clone size: -
J gene: TRBJ1-4
V gene: TRBV7-2

CDR3 protein: CASSLFGGGTYNSPLHF
CDR3 DNA: TGTGCCAGCAGTTTATTTGGTGGCGGAACTTATAATTCACCCCTCCACTTT
D gene: -
clone size: -
J gene: TRBJ1-6
V gene: TRBV27

CDR3 protein: CASSSRTRPLKGDTEAFF
CDR3 DNA: TGTGCCAGCAGCTCCCGGACTCGTCCACTAAAAGGGGACACTGAAGCTTTCTTT
D gene: -
clone size: -
J gene: TRBJ1-1
V gene: TRBV7-9

CDR3 protein: CARSPCVKEGGTAGELFF
CDR3 DNA: TGTGCCAGAAGCCCCTGCGTGAAAGAGGGCGGTACGGCCGGGGAGCTGTTTTTT
D gene: -
clone size: -
J gene: TRBJ2-2
V gene: TRBV5-3

CDR3 protein: CASSLDGQKSSYEQYF
CDR3 DNA: TGTGCCAGCAGCTTAGACGGGCAGAAAAGCTCCTACGAGCAGTACTTC
D gene: -
clone size: -
J gene: TRBJ2-7
V gene: TRBV7-9

CDR3 protein: CASSYPRQGAIYEQYF
CDR3 DNA: TGTGCCAGCAGTTACCCTCGACAGGGGGCGATCTACGAGCAGTACTTC
D gene: TRBD1
clone size: few
J gene: TRBJ2-7
V gene: TRBV6-5

CDR3 protein: CASRGGRETQYF
CDR3 DNA: TGCGCCAGCAGGGGAGGGAGGGAGACCCAGTACTTC
D gene: TRBD2
clone size: -
J gene: TRBJ2-5
V gene: TRBV5-1

CDR3 protein: CASVEKGQGYSNGGYTF
CDR3 DNA: TGTGCCAGCGTCGAAAAGGGACAGGGTTATTCGAACGGTGGCTACACCTTC
D gene: TRBD1
clone size: -
J gene: TRBJ1-2
V gene: TRBV9

CDR3 protein: CASSDKTKTYEQYF
CDR3 DNA: TGTGCCAGCAGTGATAAGACGAAAACCTACGAGCAGTACTTC
D gene: -
clone size: -
J gene: TRBJ2-7
V gene: TRBV25-1

CDR3 protein: CASSWTGTSENEQFF
CDR3 DNA: TGTGCCAGCAGCTGGACCGGGACTAGCGAAAATGAGCAGTTCTTC
D gene: TRBD2
clone size: -
J gene: TRBJ2-1
V gene: TRBV7-3

CDR3 protein: CASRRTGSPDSPLHF
CDR3 DNA: TGTGCCAGTAGGAGGACAGGGTCTCCAGATTCACCCCTCCACTTT
D gene: TRBD1
clone size: -
J gene: TRBJ1-6
V gene: TRBV19

CDR3 protein: CASSFNYRDRPGQPQHF
CDR3 DNA: TGTGCCAGCAGTTTTAATTATAGGGACAGACCGGGACAGCCCCAGCATTTT
D gene: TRBD1
clone size: -
J gene: TRBJ1-5
V gene: TRBV28

CDR3 protein: CASSPDRANQPQHF
CDR3 DNA: TGTGCCAGCAGCCCAGACAGGGCAAATCAGCCCCAGCATTTT
D gene: TRBD1
clone size: -
J gene: TRBJ1-5
V gene: TRBV11-2

CDR3 protein: CASSLPSGRSYNEQFF
CDR3 DNA: TGTGCCAGCAGCTTACCATCGGGGCGGAGCTACAATGAGCAGTTCTTC
D gene: -
clone size: -
J gene: TRBJ2-1
V gene: TRBV7-6

CDR3 protein: CASSGLDSRGGEQYF
CDR3 DNA: TGTGCCAGCAGTGGTTTAGACTCCCGAGGAGGCGAGCAGTACTTC
D gene: -
clone size: -
J gene: TRBJ2-7
V gene: TRBV2

CDR3 protein: CASSPPGDFNTEAFF
CDR3 DNA: TGTGCCAGCAGCCCCCCGGGAGATTTTAACACTGAAGCTTTCTTT
D gene: -
clone size: -
J gene: TRBJ1-1
V gene: TRBV7-9

CDR3 protein: CASSLEGAGYTF
CDR3 DNA: TGTGCCAGTAGCTTGGAGGGGGCTGGCTACACCTTC
D gene: TRBD1
clone size: -
J gene: TRBJ1-2
V gene: TRBV19

CDR3 protein: CASIQGTPYEQYF
CDR3 DNA: TGTGCCAGCATACAGGGTACACCCTACGAGCAGTACTTC
D gene: -
clone size: once
J gene: TRBJ2-7
V gene: TRBV28

CDR3 protein: CASSPPQGEQYF
CDR3 DNA: TGTGCCAGCAGCCCCCCCCAGGGGGAGCAGTACTTC
D gene: -
clone size: -
J gene: TRBJ2-7
V gene: TRBV13

CDR3 protein: CASSLTPGEQFF
CDR3 DNA: TGTGCCAGCAGCTTGACGCCGGGGGAGCAGTTCTTC
D gene: -
clone size: once
J gene: TRBJ2-1
V gene: TRBV5-8

CDR3 protein: CASSLTSEGETDGYTF
CDR3 DNA: TGTGCCAGCAGCTTAACCTCTGAGGGCGAGACTGATGGCTACACCTTC
D gene: -
clone size: -
J gene: TRBJ1-2
V gene: TRBV7-9

CDR3 protein: CASSHPGRARDEQYF
CDR3 DNA: TGCGCCAGCAGCCATCCCGGGCGGGCCAGGGACGAGCAGTACTTC
D gene: -
clone size: -
J gene: TRBJ2-7
V gene: TRBV4-1

CDR3 protein: CASSSRTGFTNTIYF
CDR3 DNA: TGTGCCAGCAGCTCCCGGACAGGCTTTACTAACACCATATATTTT
D gene: TRBD1
clone size: -
J gene: TRBJ1-3
V gene: TRBV7-9